This T cell receptor beta chain was identified during a study of technical replicates of blood from a few donors. Here immunoSEQ multiplex PCR was the method, and the copy in TCRdb shows in-frame clones only, minus some. The sample has about 84,000 clones; around 97% are singletons. Sequencing input: T cells isolated from PBMCs. The TCR comes from a human donor in good health.

The CDR3 region is CASAYSDTQYF. For the CDR3, the DNA is TGTGCCAGCGCCTATTCAGATACGCAGTATTTT. The rearrangement uses TRBV2 and TRBJ2-3; D is uncertain. The CDR3 is made up of 11 amino acids. Germline CDR1 reads SNHLY; CDR2 reads FYNNEI. V was cut by 8 bases and J by 4 bases, with 7 bases left in between.